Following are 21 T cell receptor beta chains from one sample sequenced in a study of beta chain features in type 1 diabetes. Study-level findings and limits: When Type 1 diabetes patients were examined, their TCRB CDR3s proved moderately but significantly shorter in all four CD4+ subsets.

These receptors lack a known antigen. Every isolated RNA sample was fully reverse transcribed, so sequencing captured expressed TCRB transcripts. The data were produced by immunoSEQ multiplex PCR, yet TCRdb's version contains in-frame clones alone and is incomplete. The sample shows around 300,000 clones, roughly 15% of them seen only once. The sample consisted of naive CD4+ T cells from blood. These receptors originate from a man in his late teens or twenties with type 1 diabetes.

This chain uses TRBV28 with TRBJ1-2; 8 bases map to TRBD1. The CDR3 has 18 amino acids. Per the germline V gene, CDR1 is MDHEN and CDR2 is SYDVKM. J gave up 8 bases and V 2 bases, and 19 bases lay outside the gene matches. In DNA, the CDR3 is TGTGCCAGCAGTTTAGGAGGGCCAGGGGGCGCCTACGCGCAGGGCTACACCTTC. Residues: CASSLGGPGGAYAQGYTF.

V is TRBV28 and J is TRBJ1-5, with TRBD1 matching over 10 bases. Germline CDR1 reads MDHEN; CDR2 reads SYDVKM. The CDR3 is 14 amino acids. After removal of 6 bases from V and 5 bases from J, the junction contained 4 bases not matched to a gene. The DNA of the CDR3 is TGTGCCAGCAGGGGGACAGGGGTGCATCAGCCCCAGCATTTT. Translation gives CASRGTGVHQPQHF.

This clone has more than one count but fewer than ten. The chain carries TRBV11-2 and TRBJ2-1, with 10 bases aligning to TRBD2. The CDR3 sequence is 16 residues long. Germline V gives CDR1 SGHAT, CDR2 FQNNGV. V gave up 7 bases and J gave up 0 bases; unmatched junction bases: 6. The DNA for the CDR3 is TGTGCCAGCACCGGACTAGCGGTTCACTCCTACAATGAGCAGTTCTTC. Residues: CASTGLAVHSYNEQFF.

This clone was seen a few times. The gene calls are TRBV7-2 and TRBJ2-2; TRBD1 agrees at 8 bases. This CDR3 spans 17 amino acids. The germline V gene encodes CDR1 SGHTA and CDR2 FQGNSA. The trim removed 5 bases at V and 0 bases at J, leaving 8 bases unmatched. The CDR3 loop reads CASSPRTGITNTGELFF. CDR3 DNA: TGTGCCAGCAGCCCTCGGACAGGGATAACGAACACCGGGGAGCTGTTTTTT. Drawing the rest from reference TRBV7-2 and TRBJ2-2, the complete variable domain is GAGVSQSPSNKVTEKGKDVELRCDPISGHTALYWYRQSLGQGLEFLIYFQGNSAPDKSGLPSDRFSAERTGGSVSTLTIQRTQQEDSAVYLCASSPRTGITNTGELFFGEGSRLTVL.

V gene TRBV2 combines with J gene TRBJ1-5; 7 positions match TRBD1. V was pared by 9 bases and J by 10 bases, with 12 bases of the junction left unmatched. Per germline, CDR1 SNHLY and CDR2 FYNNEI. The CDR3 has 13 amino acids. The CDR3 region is CASEVEKGAPQHF. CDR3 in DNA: TGTGCCAGTGAGGTAGAGAAGGGGGCCCCCCAGCATTTT. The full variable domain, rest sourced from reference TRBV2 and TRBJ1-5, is EPEVTQTPSHQVTQMGQEVILRCVPISNHLYFYWYRQILGQKVEFLVSFYNNEISEKSEIFDDQFSVERPDGSNFTLKIRSTKLEDSAMYFCASEVEKGAPQHFGDGTRLSIL.

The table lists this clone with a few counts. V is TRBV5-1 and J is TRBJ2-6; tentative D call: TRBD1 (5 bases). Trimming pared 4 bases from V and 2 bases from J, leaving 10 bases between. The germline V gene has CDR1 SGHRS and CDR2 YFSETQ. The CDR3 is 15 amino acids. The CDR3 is CASSPQGPGANVLTF. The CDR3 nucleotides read TGCGCCAGCAGCCCTCAGGGTCCTGGGGCCAACGTCCTGACTTTC.

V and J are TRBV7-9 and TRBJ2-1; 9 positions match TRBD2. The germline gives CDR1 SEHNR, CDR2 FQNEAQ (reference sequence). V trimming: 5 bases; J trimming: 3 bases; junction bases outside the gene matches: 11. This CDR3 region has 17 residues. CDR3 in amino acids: CASSVPLAGEYYNEQFF. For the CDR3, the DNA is TGTGCCAGCAGCGTCCCCTTAGCGGGAGAGTACTACAATGAGCAGTTCTTC.

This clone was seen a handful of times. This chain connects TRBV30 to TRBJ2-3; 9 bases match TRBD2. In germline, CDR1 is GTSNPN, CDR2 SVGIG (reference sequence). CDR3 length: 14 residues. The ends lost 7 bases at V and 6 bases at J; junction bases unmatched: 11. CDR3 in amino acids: CAFQRGAPPDTQYF. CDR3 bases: TGTGCCTTTCAGCGGGGGGCGCCCCCCGATACGCAGTATTTT.

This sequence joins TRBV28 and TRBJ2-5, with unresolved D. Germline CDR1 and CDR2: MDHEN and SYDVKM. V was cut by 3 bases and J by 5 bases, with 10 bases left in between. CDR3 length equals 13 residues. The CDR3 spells CASSFPPRETQYF. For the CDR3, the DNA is TGTGCCAGCAGTTTTCCCCCCAGGGAGACCCAGTACTTC.

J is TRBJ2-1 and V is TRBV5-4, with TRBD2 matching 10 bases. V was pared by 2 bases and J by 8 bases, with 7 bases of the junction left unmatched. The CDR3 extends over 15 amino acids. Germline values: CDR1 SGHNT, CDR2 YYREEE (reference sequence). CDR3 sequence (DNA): TGTGCCAGCAGCTTATCAGCGGGGGGGATTTATGAGCAGTTCTTC. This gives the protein CASSLSAGGIYEQFF.

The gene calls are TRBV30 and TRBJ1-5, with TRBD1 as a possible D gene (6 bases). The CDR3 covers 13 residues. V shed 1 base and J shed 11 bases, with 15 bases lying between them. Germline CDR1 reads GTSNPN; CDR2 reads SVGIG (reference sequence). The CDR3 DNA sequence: TGTGCCTGGAGTGGAGGGGGTGTTAGGTCCCAGCATTTT. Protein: CAWSGGGVRSQHF.

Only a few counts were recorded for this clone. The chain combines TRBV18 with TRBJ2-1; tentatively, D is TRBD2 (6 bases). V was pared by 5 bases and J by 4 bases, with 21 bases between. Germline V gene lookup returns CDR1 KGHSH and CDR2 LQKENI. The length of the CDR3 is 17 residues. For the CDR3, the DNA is TGTGCCAGCTCAGCAAAGGGCGGGGCGGGGCTATACAATGAGCAGTTCTTC. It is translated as CASSAKGGAGLYNEQFF.

CDR3 sequence (DNA): TGTGCCATCAGTGATGAGGGGAGGATTCAGTACTTC. It translates to CAISDEGRIQYF. The chain uses TRBV10-3 and TRBJ2-4; tentative D call: TRBD2 (6 bases). V dropped 3 bases and J dropped 10 bases, with 10 bases sitting between them. Germline V gene sequence: CDR1 ENHRY, CDR2 SYGVKD. This CDR3 contains 12 residues.

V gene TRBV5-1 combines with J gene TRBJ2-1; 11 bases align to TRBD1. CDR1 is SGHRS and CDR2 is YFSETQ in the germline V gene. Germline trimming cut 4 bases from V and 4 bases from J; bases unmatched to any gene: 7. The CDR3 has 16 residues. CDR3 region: CASSLSGQGAYNEQFF. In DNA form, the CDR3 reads TGCGCCAGCAGCCTAAGTGGACAGGGGGCGTACAATGAGCAGTTCTTC.

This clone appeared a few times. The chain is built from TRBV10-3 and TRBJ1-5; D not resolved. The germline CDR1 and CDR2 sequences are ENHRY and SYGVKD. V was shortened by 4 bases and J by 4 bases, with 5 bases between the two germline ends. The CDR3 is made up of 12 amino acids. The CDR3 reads CAISGGNQPQHF. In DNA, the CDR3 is TGTGCCATCAGTGGAGGGAATCAGCCCCAGCATTTT.

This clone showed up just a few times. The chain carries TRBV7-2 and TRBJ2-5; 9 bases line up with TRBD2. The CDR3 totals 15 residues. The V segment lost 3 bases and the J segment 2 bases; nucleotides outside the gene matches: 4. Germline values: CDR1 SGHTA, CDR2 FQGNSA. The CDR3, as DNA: TGTGCCAGCAGCTTTGGGACTAGCTCTCAAGAGACCCAGTACTTC. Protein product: CASSFGTSSQETQYF.

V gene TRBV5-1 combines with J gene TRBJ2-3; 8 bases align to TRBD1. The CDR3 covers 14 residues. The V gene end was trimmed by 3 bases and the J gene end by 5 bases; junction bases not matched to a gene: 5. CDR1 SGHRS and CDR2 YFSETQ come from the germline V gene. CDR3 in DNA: TGCGCCAGCAGCTCCGACAGGGGAGGAGATACGCAGTATTTT. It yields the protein CASSSDRGGDTQYF.

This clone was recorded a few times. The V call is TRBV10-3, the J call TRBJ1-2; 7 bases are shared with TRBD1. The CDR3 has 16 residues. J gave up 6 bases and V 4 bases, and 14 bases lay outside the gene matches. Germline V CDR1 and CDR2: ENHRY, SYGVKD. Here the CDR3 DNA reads TGTGCCATCAGTGTAGACAGGAGCAGGGGGGCGGATGGCTACACCTTC. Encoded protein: CAISVDRSRGADGYTF.

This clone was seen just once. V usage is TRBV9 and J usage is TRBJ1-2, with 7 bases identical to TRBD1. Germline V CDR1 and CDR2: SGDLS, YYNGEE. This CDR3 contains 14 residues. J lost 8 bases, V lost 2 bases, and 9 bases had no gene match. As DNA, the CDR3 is TGTGCCAGCAGCGTCGACAGGGCCGTAGGCGGCTACACCTTC. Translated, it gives CASSVDRAVGGYTF.

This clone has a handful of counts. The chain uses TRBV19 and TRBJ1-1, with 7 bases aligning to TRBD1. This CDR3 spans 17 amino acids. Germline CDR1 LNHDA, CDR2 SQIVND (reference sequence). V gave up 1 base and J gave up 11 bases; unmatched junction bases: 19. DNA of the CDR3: TGTGCCAGTAGTATAGCTGGACAGGTAACTCCCGTCTCGGGGGCTTTCTTT. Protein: CASSIAGQVTPVSGAFF.

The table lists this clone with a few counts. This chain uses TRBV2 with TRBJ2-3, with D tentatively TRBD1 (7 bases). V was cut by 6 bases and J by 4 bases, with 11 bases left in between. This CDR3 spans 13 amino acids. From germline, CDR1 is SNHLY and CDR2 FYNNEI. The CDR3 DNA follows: TGTGCCAGCAGGCAGGGGGGTGCAGATACGCAGTATTTT. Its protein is CASRQGGADTQYF.